This T cell receptor (beta chain) was observed in a study of blood T cell repertoires in COVID-19. Overall study: Sample material is recorded as cDNA or gDNA derived from T cells, B-cell-depleted T cells, or PBMCs.

Ages ranged from about 18 to 89 years, with residence in more than 20 US areas. Participants had their cohort set by participant-reported clinical history. Exposed participants encountered a COVID-19 case during the 2 weeks preceding study entry. Trimming stripped 3 bases from V and 0 bases from J, with 11 bases between. The CDR3 runs 15 residues. The germline V gene has CDR1 LGHDT and CDR2 YNNKEL (reference sequence). Produced via immunoSEQ multiplex PCR; TCRdb's table is partial and in-frame only. The sample lists roughly 250,000 clones; about 90% were seen once. The receptor was isolated from a man in his fifties who had been exposed to COVID-19. The sequenced sample consisted of PBMCs or T cells enriched from blood (not recorded which). This chain joins TRBV3-1 (or the pseudogene TRBV3-2) and TRBJ1-2; D gene unclear. CDR3 residues: CASSQYQSANYGYTF. CDR3 nucleotides: TGTGCCAGCAGCCAGTACCAGTCAGCTAACTATGGCTACACCTTC.